This is a list of T cell receptor beta chains from one sample in a study of cytomegalovirus exposure and HLA in healthy donors. Only in-frame clones appear in the TCRdb table, and some are missing; sequencing was by immunoSEQ multiplex PCR. Its listing shows approximately 34,000 clones. The sample was PBMCs. The receptors shown here come from a woman aged 40-49 years in good health and CMV-seropositive. CDR3s include the opening cysteine and the closing phenylalanine or tryptophan. A D gene is named only where the DNA matches it firmly.

CDR3	DNA	D	J	V
CASRDRATNEKLFF	TGTGCCAGCCGGGACAGAGCAACTAATGAAAAACTGTTTTTT	TRBD1	TRBJ1-4	TRBV19
CAWAIQGASGYGYTF	TGTGCCTGGGCAATCCAGGGGGCTAGTGGCTATGGCTACACCTTC	TRBD1	TRBJ1-2	TRBV30
CASNGREGTGELFF	TGTGCCAGCAACGGCAGGGAGGGAACCGGGGAGCTGTTTTTT	TRBD2	TRBJ2-2	TRBV28
CASSLKGGRTEAFF	TGTGCCAGCAGCTTAAAAGGAGGGAGGACTGAAGCTTTCTTT	NA	TRBJ1-1	TRBV7-9
CASSIDTGTGIDEQYF	TGTGCCAGTAGTATAGATACCGGGACAGGGATTGACGAGCAGTACTTC	TRBD1	TRBJ2-7	TRBV19
CASSARQGADGYTF	TGCGCCAGCAGCGCCCGACAGGGGGCCGATGGCTACACCTTC	TRBD1	TRBJ1-2	TRBV4-1
CASSMRTGGSTEAFF	TGTGCCAGTAGTATGAGGACAGGGGGCAGCACTGAAGCTTTCTTT	TRBD1	TRBJ1-1	TRBV19
CASRRRQGWPEAFF	TGTGCCAGCAGACGTCGACAGGGCTGGCCCGAAGCTTTCTTT	TRBD1	TRBJ1-1	TRBV28
CASSLGTGELYYEQYF	TGTGCCAGCAGCTTGGGGACAGGGGAACTATACTACGAGCAGTACTTC	TRBD1	TRBJ2-7	TRBV5-5
CASSLDRDSTDTQYF	TGTGCCAGCAGCCTCGACAGGGACTCGACAGATACGCAGTATTTT	NA	TRBJ2-3	TRBV7-3
CASSMGQSLTPSRQPQHF	TGTGCCAGCAGCATGGGACAGTCTCTTACCCCCTCGAGGCAGCCCCAGCATTTT	TRBD1	TRBJ1-5	TRBV28
CASSIPPGLALDTQYF	TGTGCCAGCAGCATACCCCCGGGACTAGCTTTAGATACGCAGTATTTT	TRBD2	TRBJ2-3	TRBV7-9
CASSSSGGVSTDTQYF	TGTGCCAGCAGTTCTAGTGGGGGGGTAAGCACAGATACGCAGTATTTT	TRBD2	TRBJ2-3	TRBV28
CASSPPGQPYGYTF	TGTGCCAGCAGTCCCCCTGGACAGCCCTATGGCTACACCTTC	NA	TRBJ1-2	TRBV27
CASSASGGDYPWDEQFF	TGTGCCAGCAGCGCGAGCGGGGGGGACTACCCCTGGGATGAGCAGTTCTTC	TRBD2	TRBJ2-1	TRBV9
CASSPQLVAHEQYF	TGTGCCAGCAGCCCCCAACTGGTTGCCCACGAGCAGTACTTC	NA	TRBJ2-7	TRBV21-1
CAWTNGDFYGYTF	TGTGCCTGGACTAACGGAGATTTCTATGGCTACACCTTC	NA	TRBJ1-2	TRBV30
CASSLRQGRDYGYTF	TGTGCCAGCAGCTTAAGACAGGGAAGGGACTATGGCTACACCTTC	TRBD1	TRBJ1-2	TRBV7-9
CASTLDRASSYEQYF	TGTGCCAGCACCCTAGACAGGGCGAGCTCCTACGAGCAGTACTTC	TRBD1	TRBJ2-7	TRBV11-2
CASRVVGRGSYEQYF	TGTGCCAGTAGGGTAGTCGGCAGGGGTTCCTACGAGCAGTACTTC	NA	TRBJ2-7	TRBV19
CASSSYNEQFF	TGTGCCAGCAGCTCGTACAATGAGCAGTTCTTC	NA	TRBJ2-1	TRBV5-4
CAWTPRAVETQYF	TGTGCCTGGACCCCCAGGGCGGTAGAGACCCAGTACTTC	NA	TRBJ2-5	TRBV30
CASSWTSGGTYNEQFF	TGCGCCAGCTCATGGACTAGCGGGGGGACCTACAATGAGCAGTTCTTC	TRBD2	TRBJ2-1	TRBV10-1
CASSPGQGKGKNTEAFF	TGTGCCAGCTCACCGGGGCAGGGCAAGGGGAAGAACACTGAAGCTTTCTTT	NA	TRBJ1-1	TRBV18
CASSVEGEGLKPQHF	TGTGCCAGCAGCGTCGAGGGGGAAGGTTTGAAGCCCCAGCATTTT	NA	TRBJ1-5	TRBV9
CASRGTGAPTGELFF	TGTGCCAGCAGGGGGACAGGGGCACCCACCGGGGAGCTGTTTTTT	TRBD1	TRBJ2-2	TRBV6-1
CASRGFGNQPQHF	TGTGCCAGCAGGGGCTTTGGCAATCAGCCCCAGCATTTT	NA	TRBJ1-5	TRBV27